This is a list of T cell receptor beta chains from one sample in a study of T-cell memory formation after mild COVID-19. TCRdb analysed the 5' RACE reads with MiXCR anew, one entry per CDR3 protein. The profile shows just over 300,000 distinct CDR3 sequences, roughly 21% of them singletons. Specimen: PBMCs or a T cell subset sorted from them (not recorded which). The receptors were sampled from a man aged 18 to 30 who had mild COVID-19 (a few samples of this study predate the infection). Cell type and time point are not known. Each CDR3 is given with its conserved first and last residue. The D gene is left open where the match is weak. Clone size, where shown, is once, few, many, or a class for clones that have expanded.

TRBJ2-5,TRBV5-1,-,TRBD2,TGCGCCAGCAGCGCCGGAGCGGGGGACGGGGAGACCCAGTACTTC,CASSAGAGDGETQYF
TRBJ1-2,TRBV5-6,few,-,TGTGCCAGCAGACAGCGCACCGGCTACACCTTC,CASRQRTGYTF
TRBJ2-5,TRBV5-1,few,TRBD1,TGCGCCAGCAGCTTGGAAGGGACAGGGGACGGGGAGACCCAGTACTTC,CASSLEGTGDGETQYF
TRBJ2-3,TRBV7-6,-,TRBD2,TGTGCCAGCAGCTTTGGGACTAGCGGGCCAGATACGCAGTATTTT,CASSFGTSGPDTQYF
TRBJ2-5,TRBV12-3/TRBV12-4,few,TRBD2,TGTGCCAGCAGTAGGATGCGGGGACTACAAGAGACCCAGTACTTC,CASSRMRGLQETQYF
TRBJ1-2,TRBV30,few,TRBD1,TGTGCCTGGAGGGGGACAGGGGCTTCTGGCTACACCTTC,CAWRGTGASGYTF
TRBJ1-2,TRBV15,-,TRBD1,TGTGCCACCAGCGGTCCAGGGGGTTATGGCTACACCTTC,CATSGPGGYGYTF
TRBJ2-3,TRBV20-1,-,-,TGCAGTGCTAGACCTGGGCACACAGATACGCAGTATTTT,CSARPGHTDTQYF
TRBJ2-5,TRBV6-5,-,TRBD2,TGTGCCAGCAGATTGTCCGGGACTAGCCAAGAGACCCAGTACTTC,CASRLSGTSQETQYF
TRBJ2-1,TRBV7-3,few,TRBD2,TGTGCCAGCAGCTTCGGGACTAGCGGCAAGCAGTTCTTC,CASSFGTSGKQFF
TRBJ1-6,TRBV7-2,few,-,TGTGCCAGCAGCGGGAAAGGGGGGGCTAATTCACCCCTCCACTTT,CASSGKGGANSPLHF
TRBJ2-7,TRBV5-1,-,TRBD2,TGCGCCAGCAGCCGGACTAGCGGGGCCTACGAGCAGTACTTC,CASSRTSGAYEQYF
TRBJ2-5,TRBV6-5,-,-,TGTGCCAGCAGTTACTCGACCGCATCAGAGACCCAGTACTTC,CASSYSTASETQYF